The 18 T cell receptor beta chains in this list originate from one sample, sequenced in a study of cytomegalovirus exposure and HLA in healthy donors. The PCR ran on 60 Vbeta and 13 Jbeta primers. TCRdb's copy holds only in-frame clones and misses some; the assay was immunoSEQ multiplex PCR. The sample lists some 86,000 clones; approximately 70% were seen once. Specimen: PBMCs. These receptors were taken from a man in his thirties or forties in good health and CMV-seronegative.

This clone was picked up one time. The chain combines TRBV11-2 with TRBJ1-2; possibly TRBD1 for D (6 bases). The CDR3 length is 15 residues. The V gene lost 0 bases and the J gene lost 2 bases, with 10 bases spanning the gap. Germline CDR1 reads SGHAT; CDR2 reads FQNNGV. CDR3 residues: CASSLDLTGNYGYTF. The DNA for the CDR3 is TGTGCCAGCAGCTTAGATCTAACAGGGAACTATGGCTACACCTTC.

V usage is TRBV6-1 and J usage is TRBJ2-4; 9 nucleotides line up with TRBD1. The CDR3 consists of 15 residues. Germline CDR1 reads MNHNS; CDR2 reads SASEGT. Trimming removed 2 bases from V and 8 bases from J; junction bases left unmatched: 7. The CDR3 region has the DNA TGTGCCAGCAGTGAAATGGGACAGGGAGTCGACATTCAGTACTTC. As protein: CASSEMGQGVDIQYF.

The chain has TRBV2 and TRBJ1-5, with a tentative D call TRBD1 (5 bases). The CDR3 has 13 residues. V lost 5 bases and J 7 bases, leaving 12 bases between the germline ends. CDR1 is SNHLY, CDR2 FYNNEI, per germline. CDR3 residues: CASSPGRSQPQHF. CDR3 coding DNA: TGTGCCAGCAGTCCAGGGAGGTCACAGCCCCAGCATTTT.

Concerning this clone itself: This sample includes further DNA sequences coding for the same CDR3. The genes are TRBV19 and TRBJ1-5; 10 bases match TRBD1. The trim removed 1 base at V and 6 bases at J, leaving 0 bases unmatched. Germline V gives CDR1 LNHDA, CDR2 SQIVND (reference sequence). The CDR3 is 14 residues long. CDR3 nucleotides: TGTGCCAGTAGTATAGGGACAGGGGGTCAGCCCCAGCATTTT. As protein: CASSIGTGGQPQHF.

The chain joins TRBV11-3 to TRBJ2-2; D is undetermined. V shed 1 base and J shed 4 bases, with 7 bases lying between them. The CDR3 loop spans 14 amino acids. CDR1 and CDR2 (germline): SGHNT, YENEEA. Written as DNA, the CDR3 is TGTGCCAGCAGCTTAGTCCCTCTCACCGGGGAGCTGTTTTTT. This codes for CASSLVPLTGELFF.

This clone turned up a few times. The chain employs TRBV5-1 and TRBJ2-2; D perhaps matches TRBD2 (5 bases). The CDR3 sequence is 16 residues long. In germline, CDR1 is SGHRS, CDR2 YFSETQ. V lost 0 bases, J lost 4 bases, and 13 bases lay in between. The CDR3 nucleotides read TGCGCCAGCAGCTTGGAGGTTCCAGGACTCACCGGGGAGCTGTTTTTT. This codes for CASSLEVPGLTGELFF.

V and J are TRBV6-6 and TRBJ1-2, with D unresolved. The germline V and J ends were trimmed by 6 bases and 4 bases, with 15 bases remaining between them. In germline, CDR1 is MNHNY, CDR2 SVGAGI (reference sequence). The CDR3 has 14 residues. As DNA, the CDR3 is TGTGCCAGCAGCCTAGAGGCGGGTATCTATGGCTACACCTTC. Protein sequence: CASSLEAGIYGYTF.

A few counts support this clone. CDR3 amino acids: CASSLKSPTGVYGYTF. The CDR3 region has the DNA TGTGCCAGCAGCTTAAAATCGCCCACAGGAGTCTATGGCTACACCTTC. V gene TRBV7-9 combines with J gene TRBJ1-2; weak D call: TRBD1 (5 bases). Trimming removed 2 bases from V and 4 bases from J, with 17 bases in between. The CDR3 is 16 residues long. Looked up from germline, CDR1 is SEHNR and CDR2 is FQNEAQ (reference sequence). The variable domain in full, completed from reference TRBV7-9 and TRBJ1-2, reads DTGVSQNPRHKITKRGQNVTFRCDPISEHNRLYWYRQTLGQGPEFLTYFQNEAQLEKSRLLSDRFSAERPKGSFSTLEIQRTEQGDSAMYLCASSLKSPTGVYGYTFGSGTRLTVV.

This chain joins TRBV27 and TRBJ2-7, with TRBD1 as a possible D gene (6 bases). V shed 6 bases and J shed 0 bases, with 9 bases lying between them. This CDR3 is 13 amino acids long. Germline V gene lookup returns CDR1 MNHEY and CDR2 SMNVEV (reference sequence). Here the CDR3 DNA reads TGTGCCAGCAGCGTACAGGGCTCCTACGAGCAGTACTTC. Translated: CASSVQGSYEQYF.

In its sample, this clone was seen a few times. V usage is TRBV30 and J usage is TRBJ2-7, with 9 bases that match TRBD2. V dropped 2 bases and J dropped 5; count of bases not matched to a gene: 7. The germline V gene encodes CDR1 GTSNPN and CDR2 SVGIG (reference sequence). This CDR3 comprises 14 residues. CDR3 in amino acids: CAWSRASSGDEQYF. The CDR3 bases are TGTGCCTGGAGTAGAGCGTCTAGCGGGGACGAGCAGTACTTC.

This chain uses TRBV27 with TRBJ2-7, with D possibly matching TRBD1 (5 bases). Deletions cut 9 bases from V and 4 bases from J, with 13 bases between. Per germline, CDR1 MNHEY and CDR2 SMNVEV (reference sequence). CDR3 length: 12 amino acids. CDR3 region: CASRDSSYEQYF. The CDR3 DNA is TGTGCCAGTCGAGACAGTTCTTACGAGCAGTACTTC.

A few counts support this clone. This chain connects TRBV6-1 to TRBJ2-2; TRBD1 matches at 7 bases. The V segment lost 4 bases and the J segment 4 bases; nucleotides outside the gene matches: 3. Germline CDR1 MNHNS, CDR2 SASEGT. This CDR3 contains 14 residues. The CDR3 loop is CASSAYRGTGELFF. As DNA, the CDR3 is TGTGCCAGCAGTGCCTACAGGGGCACCGGGGAGCTGTTTTTT.

This clone has only a few counts. Other DNA sequences in this sample translate to the same CDR3. The genes are TRBV29-1 and TRBJ1-4, with a possible D match to TRBD1 (5 bases). CDR1 SQVTM and CDR2 ANQGSEA come from the germline V gene. Trimming took off 0 bases at V and 2 bases at J, with 10 bases between the two ends. The CDR3 runs to 15 residues. In DNA, the CDR3 is TGCAGCGTTGAAGATCCCAGGGTCACTAATGAAAAACTGTTTTTT. Protein product: CSVEDPRVTNEKLFF.

This clone was seen a handful of times. Other DNA sequences in this specimen translate into the identical CDR3. This sequence joins TRBV27 and TRBJ1-2, with TRBD1 matching over 7 bases. The CDR3 contains 13 residues. CDR1 and CDR2 (germline): MNHEY, SMNVEV (reference sequence). V trimming: 6 bases; J trimming: 4 bases; junction bases outside the gene matches: 5. For the CDR3, the DNA is TGTGCCAGCAGCTCACAGGGGCCCTATGGCTACACCTTC. Amino acid sequence: CASSSQGPYGYTF.

This clone has a handful of counts. The V gene is TRBV29-1, the J gene TRBJ2-5, with 12 bases fitting TRBD2. The CDR3 spans 16 residues. In germline, CDR1 is SQVTM, CDR2 ANQGSEA. V trimming: 5 bases; J trimming: 4 bases; junction bases outside the gene matches: 11. The CDR3 reads CSVPFLLAGGRETQYF. CDR3 nucleotide sequence: TGCAGCGTTCCGTTCTTACTAGCGGGAGGTAGAGAGACCCAGTACTTC.

The chain links TRBV28 to TRBJ1-5; unclear D gene. The CDR3 is 14 residues long. The germline gives CDR1 MDHEN, CDR2 SYDVKM. V was trimmed by 6 bases and J by 6 bases, leaving 15 bases between them. The CDR3 DNA is TGTGCCAGCAGCCATCCCCAGGTGGGTCAGCCCCAGCATTTT. Translation: CASSHPQVGQPQHF.

This clone has a handful of counts. The rearrangement joins TRBV6-1 to TRBJ1-1, with 9 nucleotides matching TRBD1. The CDR3 contains 14 residues. Germline V gene sequence: CDR1 MNHNS, CDR2 SASEGT. The ends lost 10 bases at V and 7 bases at J; junction bases unmatched: 13. The CDR3 DNA sequence: TGTGCCACTCTCACTCCGGGACAGGGCTTTGAAGCTTTCTTT. Protein: CATLTPGQGFEAFF.

This clone was seen a single time. The rearrangement links TRBV7-9 to TRBJ1-5; D is ambiguous. V dropped 3 bases and J dropped 7 bases, with 7 bases sitting between them. CDR1 is SEHNR, CDR2 FQNEAQ, per germline (reference sequence). This CDR3 spans 12 amino acids. The CDR3: CASSLPGQPQHF. In DNA form, the CDR3 reads TGTGCCAGCAGCTTGCCGGGGCAGCCCCAGCATTTT. The full variable domain, completed using reference TRBV7-9 and TRBJ1-5, is DTGVSQNPRHKITKRGQNVTFRCDPISEHNRLYWYRQTLGQGPEFLTYFQNEAQLEKSRLLSDRFSAERPKGSFSTLEIQRTEQGDSAMYLCASSLPGQPQHFGDGTRLSIL.